A single sample is the source of the 27 T cell receptor beta chains below, sequenced in a study of blood T cell repertoires in COVID-19. Profiled with immunoSEQ multiplex PCR; TCRdb holds only in-frame clones, not every one. The profile shows around 15,000 clones, around 78% of them singletons. Sequences were obtained from peripheral blood. The origin of the receptors is a man in his forties or fifties with active or convalescent COVID-19.

The chain links TRBV6-5 to TRBJ1-1, with D unresolved. V lost 0 bases and J 2 bases, leaving 10 bases between the germline ends. The CDR3 is 15 amino acids. CDR1 and CDR2 from the germline V gene are MNHEY and SVGAGI. The DNA of the CDR3 is TGTGCCAGCAGTTACTCGTCACAGATTAACACTGAAGCTTTCTTT. Encoded protein: CASSYSSQINTEAFF.

The chain joins TRBV2 to TRBJ2-1, with TRBD2 matching over 14 bases. V was clipped by 5 bases and J by 8 bases; unmatched bases: 17. The germline gives CDR1 SNHLY, CDR2 FYNNEI. The CDR3 runs to 19 residues. Written as DNA, the CDR3 is TGTGCCAGCAGTACCCCGACTAGCGGGGGGGCTCAAAATTTCGATGAGCAGTTCTTC. Amino acid sequence: CASSTPTSGGAQNFDEQFF.

V and J are TRBV7-9 and TRBJ2-5; D is ambiguous. V was shortened by 2 bases and J by 7 bases, with 17 bases between the two germline ends. Germline V gives CDR1 SEHNR, CDR2 FQNEAQ (reference sequence). This CDR3 has 15 amino acids. The CDR3 region has the DNA TGTGCCAGCAGCTTAAGTCGATCCAGGTTTGGGACCCAGTACTTC. It is translated as CASSLSRSRFGTQYF.

This chain connects TRBV29-1 to TRBJ2-1, with TRBD2 matching 8 bases. Germline values: CDR1 SQVTM, CDR2 ANQGSEA. The CDR3 extends over 14 amino acids. V lost 3 bases to trimming and J lost 5 bases; unmatched junction nucleotides: 6. The CDR3 sequence: CSVDSGTRDNEQFF. The CDR3 region has the DNA TGCAGCGTTGACTCGGGGACTAGGGACAATGAGCAGTTCTTC.

This clone was seen only once. This chain uses TRBV6-5 with TRBJ2-1, with TRBD2 matching over 12 bases. The CDR3 is made up of 16 amino acids. Germline CDR1 is MNHEY and CDR2 is SVGAGI. V dropped 4 bases and J dropped 6; count of bases not matched to a gene: 7. The CDR3 is CASSSPLAGGGNEQFF. The DNA of the CDR3 is TGTGCCAGCAGTTCACCTCTAGCGGGGGGGGGCAATGAGCAGTTCTTC.

The J gene is TRBJ1-3, the V gene TRBV2, with 10 nucleotides matching TRBD1. The J segment lost 7 bases and the V segment lost 7 bases, leaving 7 bases of the junction unmatched. The germline CDR1 and CDR2 sequences are SNHLY and FYNNEI. This CDR3 has 14 amino acids. Here the CDR3 DNA reads TGTGCCAGCACCGAAGACAGGGGGCTGAACACCATATATTTT. It is translated as CASTEDRGLNTIYF.

The rearrangement joins TRBV28 to TRBJ1-6; a possible D gene is TRBD1 (6 bases). V lost 4 bases to trimming and J lost 5 bases, with 24 bases between them. Germline-derived CDR1 and CDR2 are MDHEN and SYDVKM. The CDR3 has 19 amino acids. DNA for the CDR3: TGTGCCAGCAGTTCTCATCGGGGGTCGGACAGCGGGGATAATTCACCCCTCCACTTT. Protein: CASSSHRGSDSGDNSPLHF. The whole variable domain, remainder taken from reference TRBV28 and TRBJ1-6, is DVKVTQSSRYLVKRTGEKVFLECVQDMDHENMFWYRQDPGLGLRLIYFSYDVKMKEKGDIPEGYSVSREKKERFSLILESASTNQTSMYLCASSSHRGSDSGDNSPLHFGNGTRLTVT.

The J gene is TRBJ2-1, the V gene TRBV18, with 7 nucleotides matching TRBD1. The CDR3 consists of 13 residues. Trimming at V came to 5 bases and at J to 5 bases, leaving 3 bases not matched to a gene. Germline V gives CDR1 KGHSH, CDR2 LQKENI. The CDR3 loop is CASSEGTDNEQFF. Written as DNA, the CDR3 is TGTGCCAGCTCAGAGGGGACAGACAATGAGCAGTTCTTC.

This chain connects TRBV13 to TRBJ1-6, with D possibly TRBD1 on 6 matching bases. V dropped 2 bases and J dropped 8 bases, with 13 bases sitting between them. CDR3 length equals 15 residues. Germline-derived CDR1 and CDR2 are PRHDT and FYEKMQ (reference sequence). The CDR3 sequence: CASSLFRGSDSPLHF. The CDR3, as DNA: TGTGCCAGCAGCTTATTCAGGGGATCGGATTCACCCCTCCACTTT.

As regards this clone: A junction boundary mismatches the germline segment, possibly from a read error. The rearrangement joins TRBV4-3 to TRBJ1-2; 7 nucleotides agree with TRBD1. The CDR3 runs 18 residues. Per the germline V gene, CDR1 is LGHNA and CDR2 is YSLEER. CDR3 DNA: TGCACCAGCAGCCAAGATTTGGAAGCAGGGACAGTCAACTATGGCTACACCTTC. Encoded protein: CTSSQDLEAGTVNYGYTF.

The J gene is TRBJ2-5, the V gene TRBV19; TRBD1 matches 7 bases. V lost 10 bases, J lost 5 bases, and 4 bases stayed unmatched. The CDR3 is 11 amino acids. The germline V gene encodes CDR1 LNHDA and CDR2 SQIVND (reference sequence). CDR3 loop: CATGGSETQYF. In nucleotides, the CDR3 is TGTGCCACAGGGGGTTCCGAGACCCAGTACTTC.

For the CDR3, the DNA is TGTGCCAGCAGTTCCGTGGGGTTTGGGACAAGAAAACAAGAGACCCAGTACTTC. This gives the protein CASSSVGFGTRKQETQYF. V usage is TRBV28 and J usage is TRBJ2-5; a weak D match, TRBD1 (6 bases). Trimming shortened V by 4 bases and J by 2 bases, and 23 bases separated the two germline ends. The CDR3 has 18 amino acids. Germline V gene sequence: CDR1 MDHEN, CDR2 SYDVKM.

The chain joins TRBV5-1 to TRBJ1-2; D gene ambiguous. CDR3 length equals 14 residues. Per the germline V gene, CDR1 is SGHRS and CDR2 is YFSETQ. V was shortened by 0 bases and J by 6 bases, with 12 bases between the two germline ends. CDR3 DNA sequence: TGCGCCAGCAGCTTGGGGGCCGATTCGGATGGCTACACCTTC. It encodes CASSLGADSDGYTF.

The chain combines TRBV15 with TRBJ1-3, with D hard to call. The CDR3 has 12 residues. Trimming removed 0 bases at V and 11 bases at J, with 8 bases between. The germline gives CDR1 LNHNV, CDR2 YYDKDF (reference sequence). The CDR3 spells CATSRDRSAIYF. DNA of the CDR3: TGTGCCACCAGCAGAGACCGGTCTGCCATATATTTT.

The chain is built from TRBV3-1 (or the pseudogene TRBV3-2) and TRBJ1-2; D might be TRBD1 (5 bases). CDR3 length: 14 residues. Trimming shortened V by 3 bases and J by 3 bases, and 11 bases separated the two germline ends. CDR1 is LGHDT, CDR2 YNNKEL, per germline (reference sequence). In nucleotides, the CDR3 is TGTGCCAGCAGCCAGCAGGGTGGGCACTATGGCTACACCTTC. As protein: CASSQQGGHYGYTF.

The rearrangement uses TRBV18 and TRBJ1-3; weak D call: TRBD1 (5 bases). The CDR3 runs to 19 residues. Trimming cost V 0 bases and J 0 bases, with 18 bases left between them. Germline V CDR1 and CDR2: KGHSH, LQKENI. This chain's CDR3 is CASSPPGQYTSYSGNTIYF. The CDR3 nucleotides read TGTGCCAGCTCACCACCGGGGCAGTATACCAGCTACTCTGGAAACACCATATATTTT. Full variable domain (missing parts from reference TRBV18 and TRBJ1-3): NAGVMQNPRHLVRRRGQEARLRCSPMKGHSHVYWYRQLPEEGLKFMVYLQKENIIDESGMPKERFSAEFPKEGPSILRIQQVVRGDSAAYFCASSPPGQYTSYSGNTIYFGEGSWLTVV.

The V and J genes are TRBV25-1 and TRBJ1-2; TRBD1 matches at 7 bases. Germline V gives CDR1 MGHDK, CDR2 SYGVNS. Trimming cost V 2 bases and J 4 bases; bases outside gene matches: 4. The CDR3 totals 14 residues. CDR3 amino acids: CASSEPTGSYGYTF. CDR3 nucleotides: TGTGCCAGCAGTGAACCGACAGGGTCCTATGGCTACACCTTC.

The V gene is TRBV4-3, the J gene TRBJ2-2; 10 bases fit TRBD2. Germline loops: CDR1 LGHNA, CDR2 YSLEER. This CDR3 is built from 18 residues. V gave up 1 base and J gave up 4 bases; unmatched junction bases: 9. CDR3: CASSQAGSGGAGTGELFF. The CDR3 DNA reads as TGCGCCAGCAGCCAAGCTGGGAGCGGGGGGGCCGGCACCGGGGAGCTGTTTTTT.

The genes are TRBV24-1 and TRBJ2-7, with a weak D call TRBD2 (6 bases). V lost 9 bases, J lost 7 bases, and 24 bases lay in between. Germline lookup yields CDR1 KGHDR and CDR2 SFDVKD. The CDR3 spans 15 residues. The CDR3 DNA reads as TGTGCCACCGGGGGAGACATGTCCACCGGAGGGGAGCAGTACTTC. It codes for CATGGDMSTGGEQYF.

The J gene is TRBJ1-4, the V gene TRBV4-3; tentatively, D is TRBD1 (6 bases). Trimming shortened V by 0 bases and J by 5 bases, and 22 bases separated the two germline ends. This CDR3 has 19 amino acids. Per germline, CDR1 LGHNA and CDR2 YSLEER. The DNA of the CDR3 is TGCGCCAGCAGCCAAGAGGGGCTCCCCAGGGGCGCAGACAATGAAAAACTGTTTTTT. Translated, it gives CASSQEGLPRGADNEKLFF.

The J gene is TRBJ2-7, the V gene TRBV14, with TRBD1 matching over 9 bases. V trimming: 5 bases; J trimming: 3 bases; junction bases outside the gene matches: 5. Germline values: CDR1 SGHDN, CDR2 FVKESK. This CDR3 has 14 amino acids. The CDR3 spells CASSNTGGFYEQYF. The CDR3 DNA sequence: TGTGCCAGCAGCAATACAGGGGGCTTCTACGAGCAGTACTTC.

This chain links TRBV10-3 with TRBJ2-5, with TRBD1 identical over 8 bases. Germline V gene sequence: CDR1 ENHRY, CDR2 SYGVKD. This CDR3 region has 14 residues. V lost 6 bases and J lost 3; bases outside the gene matches: 6. The CDR3 bases are TGTGCCATCAGGAAGGACAGGGCAGAAGAGACCCAGTACTTC. Its protein is CAIRKDRAEETQYF.

The CDR3 region has the DNA TGTGCCAGCAGCTTGGACTCACAGGGAATGAACACTGAAGCTTTCTTT. As protein: CASSLDSQGMNTEAFF. This chain joins TRBV5-5 and TRBJ1-1; the D gene is possibly TRBD1 (6 bases). V was clipped by 0 bases and J by 0 bases, with 12 bases between them. Germline lookup yields CDR1 SGHKS and CDR2 YYEKEE (reference sequence). The CDR3 has 16 residues.

The V and J genes are TRBV3-1 (or the pseudogene TRBV3-2) and TRBJ2-6, with a possible D match to TRBD1 (6 bases). The germline V gene has CDR1 LGHDT and CDR2 YNNKEL (reference sequence). V lost 0 bases and J lost 3, with 21 bases in between. The CDR3 has 20 amino acids. CDR3 loop: CASSQDFRAGAFFGANVLTF. The DNA of the CDR3 is TGTGCCAGCAGCCAAGATTTTCGCGCAGGGGCCTTCTTTGGGGCCAACGTCCTGACTTTC.

The gene calls are TRBV19 and TRBJ1-2, with TRBD1 identical over 8 bases. The J segment lost 1 base and the V segment lost 3 bases, leaving 7 bases of the junction unmatched. From germline, CDR1 is LNHDA and CDR2 SQIVND (reference sequence). There are 16 residues in the CDR3. The DNA for the CDR3 is TGTGCCAGTAGTATTCGGGCAGGGGGCGATAACTATGGCTACACCTTC. This sequence encodes CASSIRAGGDNYGYTF.

The genes are TRBV9 and TRBJ1-2; 10 bases line up with TRBD1. The germline V gene has CDR1 SGDLS and CDR2 YYNGEE. This CDR3 spans 15 amino acids. The trim removed 3 bases at V and 4 bases at J, leaving 6 bases unmatched. CDR3 in DNA: TGTGCCAGCAGCGCGACAGGGGGCGAAGGCTATGGCTACACCTTC. The encoded protein is CASSATGGEGYGYTF.

The chain has TRBV5-1 and TRBJ1-4, with 8 bases lining up with TRBD1. Germline-derived CDR1 and CDR2 are SGHRS and YFSETQ. The V gene end was trimmed by 1 base and the J gene end by 6 bases; junction bases not matched to a gene: 2. CDR3 length: 14 amino acids. In DNA form, the CDR3 reads TGCGCCAGCAGCTTGACAGGGGGAGATGAAAAACTGTTTTTT. Amino acids: CASSLTGGDEKLFF.